The sequence of this T cell receptor beta chain was determined in a study of blood T cell repertoires in COVID-19. About the research overall: From the United States, Italy and Spain came samples of acute and convalescent COVID-19. Nucleic acid was either cDNA or gDNA, and it came from T cells, B-cell-depleted T cells, or PBMCs.

Seattle patient enrollment occurred during active infection, with longitudinal follow-up thereafter. Source study methods: Nucleated cell number was recorded as an estimate derived from reference gene primer amplification. Repertoires were generated with immunoSEQ multiplex PCR, while TCRdb's copy carries only in-frame clones and drops some. For V, J and clone size, that table is used; D and trimming come from the DNA. The profile shows approximately 180,000 clones, 85% of them singletons. This CDR3 comprises 12 residues. Germline CDR1 reads SGDLS; CDR2 reads YYNGEE. Trimming took off 3 bases at V and 2 bases at J, with 5 bases between the two ends.

This rearrangement joins TRBV9 to TRBJ1-1; D remains ambiguous. This TCR was recovered from an older person with COVID-19, enrolled during active disease. The sample taken for sequencing was peripheral blood. In nucleotides, the CDR3 is TGTGCCAGCAGCGGAGGAAACACTGAAGCTTTCTTT. Translated, it gives CASSGGNTEAFF.